The rows below give T cell receptor beta chains drawn from one sample of a study of blood T cells in healthy people across ages. One entry per CDR3 protein, called by TCRdb with MiXCR from the 5' RACE reads. This table has about 1.6 million distinct CDR3 sequences, about 31% appearing once. The sample was blood. All receptors derive from a woman in her 30s in good health. Both conserved end residues are part of each CDR3. A D gene is named only where the DNA matches it firmly. Size is omitted from some rows. Given values are once, few, many or a class for expanded clones.

TRBV5-1	TRBJ2-5	.	.	TGCGCCAGCGGCTTGAACAGCCAAGAGACCCAGTACTTC	CASGLNSQETQYF
TRBV4-1	TRBJ2-5	.	few	TGCGCCAGCAGCCAAGATCCGACTAACAAAGAGACCCAGTACTTC	CASSQDPTNKETQYF
TRBV13	TRBJ1-2	.	many	TGTGCCAGCAGGAGGGTACTCCACTTAGCAGAGTATGGCTACACCTTC	CASRRVLHLAEYGYTF
TRBV4-1	TRBJ1-2	.	.	TGCGCCAGCAGCCAAGTAGGGGACCCTAATGGCTACACCTTC	CASSQVGDPNGYTF
TRBV5-6	TRBJ1-2	TRBD1	many	TGTGCCAGCAGCCGCTCGGACAGGGCTAACTATGGCTACACCTTC	CASSRSDRANYGYTF
TRBV6-6	TRBJ2-1	.	few	TGTGCCAGCAGTCCTTATTCGGGAATCTACAATGAGCAGTTCTTC	CASSPYSGIYNEQFF
TRBV29-1	TRBJ2-4	.	.	TGCAGCGCTAGACCAGTAGCCAAAAACATTCAGTACTTC	CSARPVAKNIQYF
TRBV6-1	TRBJ1-5	TRBD1	few	TGTGCCAGCAGTGTAGCCAGGGGGAGTCAGCCCCAGCATTTT	CASSVARGSQPQHF
TRBV27	TRBJ2-7	TRBD1	.	TGTGCCAGCAGCCGACAGGGGAGCTTGGAGCAGTACTTC	CASSRQGSLEQYF
TRBV20-1	TRBJ2-7	TRBD1	.	TGCAGTGCCATCGGACGGGACAGGGGTACCTACGAGCAGTACTTC	CSAIGRDRGTYEQYF
TRBV21-1	TRBJ2-6	.	few	TGTGCCAGCAGCTCCCCCCCGCGGGGTAGGTCTGGGGCCAACGTCCTGACTTTC	CASSSPPRGRSGANVLTF
TRBV18	TRBJ1-6	TRBD1	.	TGTGCCAGCTCACCCCAGGGGGCTCAGACTTCCCCCCTCCACTTT	CASSPQGAQTSPLHF
TRBV7-2	TRBJ2-7	.	many	TGTGCCAGCAGCTCTTCCTACTACGAGCAGTACTTC	CASSSSYYEQYF
TRBV5-1	TRBJ2-7	.	.	TGCGCCAGCAGGTACGCACAGGGTCCCTACGAGCAGTACTTC	CASRYAQGPYEQYF
TRBV5-1	TRBJ2-5	.	few	TGCGCCAGCAGCTCCGGGACGGACGGACTAACCCAGTACTTC	CASSSGTDGLTQYF
TRBV4-1	TRBJ1-2	.	many	TGCGCCAGCAGCCAAGAATCGGGGTATGGCTACACCTTC	CASSQESGYGYTF
TRBV6-1	TRBJ1-2	.	.	TGTGCCAGCAGTGATTGGATCTGGTTGGGAGGGGACTATGGCTACACCTTC	CASSDWIWLGGDYGYTF
TRBV7-9	TRBJ2-7	.	.	TGTGCCAGCAGCCAAGTACCGGGACGAACGGGCGAGCAGTACTTC	CASSQVPGRTGEQYF
TRBV6-1	TRBJ1-1	.	.	TGTGCCAGCTCCCCCAGGTACACTGAAGCTTTCTTT	CASSPRYTEAFF
TRBV27	TRBJ2-1	TRBD1	.	TGTGCCAGCAGTCCCCGGACAGGGGGATCCCACAATGAGCAGTTCTTC	CASSPRTGGSHNEQFF
TRBV15	TRBJ2-1	.	.	TGTGCCACCAGCAGAGCCGGAAGCAGTCCTTACAATGAGCAGTTCTTC	CATSRAGSSPYNEQFF
TRBV7-8	TRBJ2-1	TRBD2	.	TGTGCCAGCAGCATAATAAGGACTAGCGGCAACAATGAGCAGTTCTTC	CASSIIRTSGNNEQFF
TRBV5-1	TRBJ1-5	.	.	TGCGCCAGCAGCCCGGTGGGGGAGGGTCAGCCCCAGCATTTT	CASSPVGEGQPQHF
TRBV5-1	TRBJ2-7	TRBD2	.	TGCGCCAGCAGACCCGGGAGGGCCCTAATCGAGCAGTGCTTC	CASRPGRALIEQCF
TRBV11-1	TRBJ2-7	TRBD2	.	TGTGCCAGCAGCCTATATGGGGGGGACGAGCAGTACTTC	CASSLYGGDEQYF
TRBV6-5	TRBJ2-7	.	few	TGTGCCAGCAGTTACATCCAGGGGTCCTACTACGAGCAGTACTTC	CASSYIQGSYYEQYF
TRBV10-3	TRBJ1-1	.	few	TGTGCCATCAGTGAGTCGAGGGGGGCGCACACTGAAGCTTTCTTT	CAISESRGAHTEAFF
TRBV29-1	TRBJ2-4	TRBD1	many	TGCAGCGTTGAAGATCGGGGCGACAGGGGGCTTCAGTACTTC	CSVEDRGDRGLQYF
TRBV15	TRBJ2-1	TRBD2	few	TGTGCCACCAGCAGAGATCTGGGAGAGCGGGAGGGCCGAAATGAGCAGTTCTTC	CATSRDLGEREGRNEQFF
TRBV7-8	TRBJ1-2	.	.	TGTGCCAGCAGCTTAAGAGGCAGGGAGGACTATGGCTACACCTTC	CASSLRGREDYGYTF
TRBV29-1	TRBJ2-3	TRBD2	few	TGCAGCGTGGTCCTAGTGGAAGCGGGAGGAACAGATACGCAGTATTTT	CSVVLVEAGGTDTQYF
TRBV28	TRBJ1-2	TRBD1	few	TGTGCCAGCAGTTTATTCCCGGGACAGGACTCCTATGGCTACACCTTC	CASSLFPGQDSYGYTF
TRBV28	TRBJ2-5	TRBD1	.	TGTGCCAGCAGTCCACAGGGGACGGCACAGACCCAGTACTTC	CASSPQGTAQTQYF
TRBV7-2	TRBJ2-3	.	.	TGTGCCAGCAGCTTATTGGGGCGGGGAAGTAGCACAGATACGCAGTATTTT	CASSLLGRGSSTDTQYF
TRBV12-3/TRBV12-4	TRBJ2-1	TRBD2	.	TGTGCCAGCACCTCCTCGGGGGGGTGCTACAATGAGCAGTTCTTC	CASTSSGGCYNEQFF
TRBV10-3	TRBJ2-1	.	few	TGTGCCATCAGTGATTGGGGGGCTTACAATGAGCAGTTCTTC	CAISDWGAYNEQFF
TRBV27	TRBJ1-1	TRBD1	once	TGTGCCAGCAGTTTAGGGACAGGGGCGGACACTGAAGCTTTCTTT	CASSLGTGADTEAFF
TRBV4-2	TRBJ2-1	TRBD2	many	TGTGCCAGCAGCCAAGACCTAGCGGCACGGAATGAGCAGTTCTTC	CASSQDLAARNEQFF